The entry below describes one T cell receptor beta chain. The CDR3 is 15 residues long. The V gene end was trimmed by 3 bases and the J gene end by 3 bases; junction bases not matched to a gene: 5. CDR1 and CDR2 (germline): SEHNR, FQNEAQ (reference sequence). This specimen comes from a study of blood T cell repertoires in COVID-19. The assay was immunoSEQ multiplex PCR, and TCRdb's table has in-frame clones only and misses some. Among under 95,000 clones listed, around nine tenths were seen once. The sequence came from a man in his 60s with acute or convalescent COVID-19. Sequencing was done on a sample of peripheral blood. The rearrangement uses TRBV7-9 and TRBJ1-2; 9 bases line up with TRBD1. CDR3 loop: CASSLVDRGDYGYTF. The CDR3 nucleotides read TGTGCCAGCAGCTTGGTGGACAGGGGTGACTATGGCTACACCTTC.